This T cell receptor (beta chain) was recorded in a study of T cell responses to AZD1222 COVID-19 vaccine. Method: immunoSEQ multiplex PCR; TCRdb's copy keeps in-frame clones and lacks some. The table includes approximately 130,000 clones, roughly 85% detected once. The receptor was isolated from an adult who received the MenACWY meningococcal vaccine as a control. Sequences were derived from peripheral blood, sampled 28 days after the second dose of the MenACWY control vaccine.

For the CDR3, the DNA is TGCGCCAGCAGCGAGGACAGGGGAGAGACCCAGTACTTC. The encoded protein is CASSEDRGETQYF. The chain has TRBV5-1 and TRBJ2-5; 9 bases map to TRBD1. The V segment lost 4 bases and the J segment 4 bases; nucleotides outside the gene matches: 2. The CDR3 is 13 amino acids. CDR1 and CDR2 (germline): SGHRS, YFSETQ.